Listed here is a single T cell receptor (beta chain). Its antigen is still unknown. This sample was included in a study of human T cells and chemical hapten exposure. Between the trimmed V and J ends, which lost 5 bases and 8 bases, there was a span of 9 bases. The CDR3 is made up of 12 amino acids. Germline assignment: CDR1 SGHNT and CDR2 YENEEA. Whole-study findings and limits: Among expanded TCRs, significantly more large CDR3 similarity clusters formed than among controls. TCRs exceeding 1 in 1000 frequency stayed unchanged with DPC sensitization.

Using its own MiXCR run on the RACE reads, TCRdb lists one record per CDR3 protein. The sample holds about 80,000 distinct CDR3 sequences, 12% to 15% seen once. Time point noted: pre-sensitization, week 0. Sample treatment: therapeutic diphenylcyclopropenone sensitization with weekly scalp DPC. Whole blood that had not been fractionated was the source of extracted total RNA. The source of this sequence is a woman in her forties or fifties with alopecia areata. Some clones in this sample may be carry-over from other donors' samples. Sequenced here: whole blood, sampled in connection with sensitization to the hapten diphenylcyclopropenone (DPC). The rearrangement uses TRBV11-3 and TRBJ2-2, with a weak D call TRBD2 (5 bases). Here the CDR3 reads CASSPGFGELFF. CDR3 sequence (DNA): TGTGCCAGCAGCCCGGGGTTTGGGGAGCTGTTTTTT.